This T cell receptor beta chain was retrieved from a study of blood T cell repertoires in COVID-19. At the level of the study: Acute and convalescent COVID-19 specimens originated in the United States, Italy and Spain. T cells, B-cell-depleted T cells, or PBMCs provided the cDNA or gDNA that served as material.

Per the study methods: Cell counts per sample came from amplifying reference gene primers. Sequencing was performed with immunoSEQ multiplex PCR; in TCRdb, only in-frame clones are kept and a portion is missing. V and J calls and clone size are those listed in that table; D and trimming were worked out from the DNA. The table includes 110,000 to 150,000 clones, roughly 84% detected once. This clone came up once. The germline gives CDR1 LNHDA, CDR2 SQIVND (reference sequence). The ends were cut back, 4 bases at V and 6 bases at J, with 12 bases in the middle. The CDR3 consists of 13 residues. V gene TRBV19 combines with J gene TRBJ1-2, with D perhaps TRBD1 (6 bases). Sequenced material: peripheral blood. This clonotype originated in a man in his 60s with active or convalescent COVID-19. In DNA form, the CDR3 reads TGTGCCAGTAGTAGCAGGGGCTTCGATGGCTACACCTTC. This sequence encodes CASSSRGFDGYTF.